This TCR beta chain is from a study of shared clonotypes between healthy human individuals. With respect to this clone: Its specificity is unknown.

From CD4+ cells came CD45RA+ naive and CD45RA-negative memory subsets. Notes on the study in general: Memory subsets generally showed lower estimated richness than naive subsets.

Replicate sorted-subset PCRs were loaded with 150 to 250 ng DNA, tens of thousands of T cell genomes. Sequencing used immunoSEQ multiplex PCR; TCRdb keeps in-frame clones, though not all of them. The table has some 2.4 million clones, 80% to 95% seen once; the top ten hold around 0.37%. This CDR3 comprises 15 residues. The germline gives CDR1 SGHNT, CDR2 YYREEE (reference sequence). The ends were cut back, 5 bases at V and 2 bases at J, with 16 bases in the middle. The sequence came from a man between 18 and 35 years old in good health. Some clones in this sample may be carry-over from other donors' samples. Material: naive CD4+ T cells from PBMCs. As for subset: CD45RA+ positively selected. The chain couples TRBV5-4 to TRBJ2-5; the D gene is possibly TRBD1 (6 bases). The chain's CDR3 is CASSLPLRGQETQYF. Here the CDR3 DNA reads TGTGCCAGCAGTCTTCCATTAAGGGGGCAAGAGACCCAGTACTTC.